This T cell receptor (beta chain) derives from a study of blood T cell repertoires in COVID-19. Sequencing used immunoSEQ multiplex PCR; TCRdb keeps in-frame clones, though not all of them. This sample has tens of thousands of clones; roughly 80% occur once, and the top ten carry roughly 61%. Between the trimmed V and J ends, which lost 4 bases and 0 bases, there was a span of 11 bases. The CDR3 spans 15 residues. Germline CDR1 is MNHEY and CDR2 is SVGEGT. The sample comprised peripheral blood. The J gene is TRBJ2-3, the V gene TRBV6-2 or TRBV6-3, with D possibly being TRBD2 (6 bases). The TCR sequence derives from an elderly woman with acute or convalescent COVID-19. The CDR3 DNA reads as TGTGCCAGCAGTTGGGGACTCGGTAGCACAGATACGCAGTATTTT. This sequence encodes CASSWGLGSTDTQYF.